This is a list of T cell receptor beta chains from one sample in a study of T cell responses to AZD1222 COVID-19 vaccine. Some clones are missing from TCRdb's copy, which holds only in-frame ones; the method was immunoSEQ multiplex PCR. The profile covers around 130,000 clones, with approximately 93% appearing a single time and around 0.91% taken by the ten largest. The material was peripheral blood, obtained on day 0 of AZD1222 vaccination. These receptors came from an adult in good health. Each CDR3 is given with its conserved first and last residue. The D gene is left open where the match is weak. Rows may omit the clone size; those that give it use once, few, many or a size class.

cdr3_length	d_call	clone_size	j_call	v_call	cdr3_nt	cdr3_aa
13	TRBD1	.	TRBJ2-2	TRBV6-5	TGTGCCAGCTCCGGGACAGACACCGGGGAGCTGTTTTTT	CASSGTDTGELFF
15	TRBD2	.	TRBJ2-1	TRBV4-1	TGCGCCAGCAGCCAAGTTGGGACTAGACGCAATGAGCAGTTCTTC	CASSQVGTRRNEQFF
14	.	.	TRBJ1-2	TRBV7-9	TGTGCCAGCAGCTTAACCGCTCATAACTATGGCTACACCTTC	CASSLTAHNYGYTF
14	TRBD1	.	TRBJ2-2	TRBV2	TGTGCCAGCATGCTCCGGGACAGGGCCGGGGAGCTGTTTTTT	CASMLRDRAGELFF
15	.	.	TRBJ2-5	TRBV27	TGTGCCAGCAGTATGGGGACGGTCAAAGGAGAGACCCAGTACTTC	CASSMGTVKGETQYF
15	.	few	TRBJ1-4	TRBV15	TGTGCCACCAGCAGAGGAAGGGGCCTTAATGAAAAACTGTTTTTT	CATSRGRGLNEKLFF
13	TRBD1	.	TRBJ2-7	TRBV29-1	TGCAGCGGTGCGGGACAGGGGACCAACGAGCAGTACTTC	CSGAGQGTNEQYF
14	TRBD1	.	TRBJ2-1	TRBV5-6	TGTGCCAGCACCGGACAGGGGAAGGACAATGAGCAGTTCTTC	CASTGQGKDNEQFF
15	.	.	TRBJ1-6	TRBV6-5	TGTGCCAGCAGTTATTCCTCACGGCTGGGGTTCTCCCTCCACTTT	CASSYSSRLGFSLHF
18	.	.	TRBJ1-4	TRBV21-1	TGTGCCAGCAGCCACTCCGGGACATTGGCTTCGACTAATGAAAAACTGTTTTTT	CASSHSGTLASTNEKLFF
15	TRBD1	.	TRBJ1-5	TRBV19	TGTGCCAGTAGGGTGGGGACAGGGCGTTATCAGCCCCAGCATTTT	CASRVGTGRYQPQHF
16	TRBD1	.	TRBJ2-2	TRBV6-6	TGTGCCAGCAGTTACTGGACAGGGACAAACACCGGGGAGCTGTTTTTT	CASSYWTGTNTGELFF
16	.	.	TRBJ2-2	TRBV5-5	TGTGCCAGCAGCTTACGGACAGATACCTTCACCGGGGAGCTGTTTTTT	CASSLRTDTFTGELFF
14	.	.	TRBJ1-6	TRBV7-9	TGTGCCAGCAGCTTGAGGGGGGAAAATTCACCCCTCCACTTT	CASSLRGENSPLHF
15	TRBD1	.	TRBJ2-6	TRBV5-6	TGTGCCAGCAGAAAACAGGGGGCTGGGGCCAACGTCCTGACTTTC	CASRKQGAGANVLTF
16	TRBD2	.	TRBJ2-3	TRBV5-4	TGTGCCAGCAGCATTCGACTAGCGGGTAGCACAGATACGCAGTATTTT	CASSIRLAGSTDTQYF
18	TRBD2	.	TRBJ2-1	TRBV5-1	TGCGCCAGCAGCTCTGACCACCGACTAGCGGGCTCCTACAATGAGCAGTTCTTC	CASSSDHRLAGSYNEQFF
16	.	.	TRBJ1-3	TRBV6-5	TGTGCCAGCAGTTACAGTGGACAGCTCTCTGGAAACACCATATATTTT	CASSYSGQLSGNTIYF
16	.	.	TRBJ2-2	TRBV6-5	TGTGCCAGCAGTTACCTGGACAGTGGGAGGACCGGGGAGCTGTTTTTT	CASSYLDSGRTGELFF
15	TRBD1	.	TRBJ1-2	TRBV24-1	TGTGCCACCATCACAGGGGGCAAGGGTGTCTATGGCTACACCTTC	CATITGGKGVYGYTF
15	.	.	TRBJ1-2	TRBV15	TGTGCCACCAGCAGAGATGTAGAGGGGGGCTCTGGCTACACCTTC	CATSRDVEGGSGYTF
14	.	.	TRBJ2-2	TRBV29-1	TGCAGCGTCCTGACAGACCCTAACACCGGGGAGCTGTTTTTT	CSVLTDPNTGELFF
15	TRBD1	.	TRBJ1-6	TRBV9	TGTGCCAGCAGCGACCAAACAGGGGGAGTTTCACCCCTCCACTTT	CASSDQTGGVSPLHF
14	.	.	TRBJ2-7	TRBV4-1	TGCGCCAGCAGCCAAGAGACCCGAGGGCGGGGGCAGTACTTC	CASSQETRGRGQYF
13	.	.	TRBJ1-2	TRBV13	TGTGCCAGCAGCTTTAACAGGCTCTATGGCTACACCTTC	CASSFNRLYGYTF
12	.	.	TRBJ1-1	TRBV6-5	TGTGCCAGCAGTTACTCTGGAAATGAAGCTTTCTTT	CASSYSGNEAFF
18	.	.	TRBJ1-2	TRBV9	TGTGCCAGCAGCGTAGCTTCAGGGCATCCTTACGAAAACTATGGCTACACCTTC	CASSVASGHPYENYGYTF